A single sample is the source of the 17 T cell receptor beta chains below, sequenced in a study of shared clonotypes between healthy human individuals. Measured with immunoSEQ multiplex PCR; TCRdb has only the in-frame clones, and not every one. The sample holds approximately 720,000 clones; approximately 75% are singletons and the top ten take about 1.7%. Sequencing was done on a sample of memory CD4+ T cells sorted from blood. As to subset: CD45RA-negative fraction. The receptors originated from a woman aged 30 to 39 in good health.

The V and J genes are TRBV4-1 and TRBJ2-2; TRBD2 might be the D (6 bases). The germline V gene has CDR1 MGHRA and CDR2 YSYEKL. This CDR3 is 18 amino acids long. V gave up 4 bases and J gave up 2 bases, with 20 bases separating them. DNA for the CDR3: TGCGCCAGCAGCCCTACCCCCGCTAGCGAACAAAACACCGGGGAGCTGTTTTTT. Protein sequence: CASSPTPASEQNTGELFF.

In the case of this clone: In the same sample, other DNA sequences code for this CDR3. This chain joins TRBV6-5 and TRBJ2-1; the D gene could be TRBD1 or TRBD2 (5 bases each). The CDR3 sequence is 15 residues long. Deletions cut 3 bases from V and 3 bases from J, with 12 bases between. Germline CDR1 is MNHEY and CDR2 is SVGAGI. The CDR3 reads CASSYSSGSYNEQFF. As DNA, the CDR3 is TGTGCCAGCAGTTATTCGTCAGGGAGCTACAATGAGCAGTTCTTC.

The sample holds one count of this clone. The chain couples TRBV25-1 to TRBJ2-1; 8 nucleotides line up with TRBD2. The CDR3 extends over 13 amino acids. Per the germline V gene, CDR1 is MGHDK and CDR2 is SYGVNS. J lost 8 bases, V lost 11 bases, and 11 bases had no gene match. CDR3 DNA sequence: TGTGCCGCGAGAGCCGGGACTAGTGATGAGCAGTTCTTC. Its protein product is CAARAGTSDEQFF.

The J gene is TRBJ1-1, the V gene TRBV18; D possibly corresponds to TRBD1 (6 bases). This CDR3 region has 12 residues. Trimming shortened V by 6 bases and J by 12 bases, and 17 bases separated the two germline ends. CDR1 and CDR2 (germline): KGHSH, LQKENI. In DNA form, the CDR3 reads TGTGCCAGCTCCCAAGGATTCCAGGGGACTTTCTTT. Translating gives CASSQGFQGTFF.

V usage is TRBV18 and J usage is TRBJ2-3, with 9 bases that match TRBD1. The CDR3 consists of 15 residues. Looked up from germline, CDR1 is KGHSH and CDR2 is LQKENI. Trimming at V came to 4 bases and at J to 3 bases, leaving 5 bases not matched to a gene. CDR3 coding DNA: TGTGCCAGCTCACTACACGGACAGGGGACAGATACGCAGTATTTT. Its translation: CASSLHGQGTDTQYF. The complete variable domain, with remaining parts taken from reference TRBV18 and TRBJ2-3, reads NAGVMQNPRHLVRRRGQEARLRCSPMKGHSHVYWYRQLPEEGLKFMVYLQKENIIDESGMPKERFSAEFPKEGPSILRIQQVVRGDSAAYFCASSLHGQGTDTQYFGPGTRLTVL.

This chain links TRBV15 with TRBJ2-5; no reliable D call. The CDR3 covers 14 residues. Trimming took off 0 bases at V and 7 bases at J, with 12 bases between the two ends. CDR1 LNHNV and CDR2 YYDKDF come from the germline V gene (reference sequence). CDR3 DNA sequence: TGTGCCACCAGCAGAGAGGACGGTCCAGGGACCCAGTACTTC. Its translation: CATSREDGPGTQYF.

This clone was seen more than once but under ten times. CDR3 DNA sequence: TGTGCCAGCTCACCGGACAGTTTAGCCAAAAACATTCAGTACTTC. This gives the protein CASSPDSLAKNIQYF. The rearrangement uses TRBV18 and TRBJ2-4; maybe TRBD1 (6 bases). Germline lookup yields CDR1 KGHSH and CDR2 LQKENI. With 3 bases removed from V and 0 bases from J, the gap between germline ends came to 9 bases. This CDR3 is built from 15 residues.

This rearrangement joins TRBV11-2 to TRBJ1-5; D is undetermined. This CDR3 comprises 13 residues. The germline V and J ends were trimmed by 6 bases and 6 bases, with 12 bases remaining between them. Germline assignment: CDR1 SGHAT and CDR2 FQNNGV. The DNA of the CDR3 is TGTGCCAGCAGTTTTAATATGGCTCAGCCCCAGCATTTT. Protein sequence: CASSFNMAQPQHF.

A remark on this clone: Within the sample, other DNA sequences also encode this same CDR3. The chain is built from TRBV5-1 and TRBJ2-3; 7 bases agree with TRBD2. This CDR3 has 15 residues. Trimming removed 0 bases from V and 2 bases from J; junction bases left unmatched: 3. Germline CDR1 reads SGHRS; CDR2 reads YFSETQ. The CDR3 bases are TGCGCCAGCAGCTTGGGAGCGGGGCCCACAGATACGCAGTATTTT. Its translation: CASSLGAGPTDTQYF.

This sequence joins TRBV2 and TRBJ1-2; no firm D call. The CDR3 runs to 12 residues. Germline-derived CDR1 and CDR2 are SNHLY and FYNNEI. V lost 5 bases and J 1 base, leaving 5 bases between the germline ends. The CDR3 spells CASSNRNYGYTF. The DNA of the CDR3 is TGTGCCAGCAGTAACCGTAACTATGGCTACACCTTC.

V is TRBV7-2 and J is TRBJ2-2; the D gene is possibly TRBD2 (7 bases). There are 16 residues in the CDR3. V dropped 4 bases and J dropped 5 bases, with 17 bases sitting between them. Germline V gene sequence: CDR1 SGHTA, CDR2 FQGNSA. CDR3 region: CASSSALGGRTGELFF. In DNA form, the CDR3 reads TGTGCCAGCAGCTCAGCTCTCGGGGGGCGGACCGGGGAGCTGTTTTTT.

The chain recombines TRBV5-4 with TRBJ2-1, with TRBD2 matching over 7 bases. With V trimmed by 4 bases and J by 6 bases, 10 bases remained unmatched. The CDR3 spans 15 residues. Germline values: CDR1 SGHNT, CDR2 YYREEE (reference sequence). The CDR3 spells CASSISGIQFNEQFF. Here the CDR3 DNA reads TGTGCCAGCAGCATCAGCGGGATCCAGTTCAATGAGCAGTTCTTC.

DNA of the CDR3: TGTGCCAGCAGCCAGGAAGGGGCGGGCACTGAAGCTTTCTTT. Translated, it gives CASSQEGAGTEAFF. The chain carries TRBV14 and TRBJ1-1, with a tentative D call TRBD1 (5 bases). This CDR3 contains 14 residues. Looked up from germline, CDR1 is SGHDN and CDR2 is FVKESK. V was pared by 3 bases and J by 4 bases, with 12 bases between.

The CDR3 protein is CASSLFSRTSGSLGELFF. In DNA form, the CDR3 reads TGTGCCAGCAGTTTATTTAGTCGGACTAGCGGGAGCCTAGGGGAGCTGTTTTTT. This rearrangement joins TRBV27 to TRBJ2-2; TRBD2 aligns across 13 bases. The J segment lost 8 bases and the V segment lost 1 base, leaving 10 bases of the junction unmatched. The CDR3 covers 18 residues. Germline CDR1 and CDR2: MNHEY and SMNVEV (reference sequence).

This clone was found a few times. The V gene is TRBV28, the J gene TRBJ2-4, with D possibly matching TRBD1 (5 bases). Per germline, CDR1 MDHEN and CDR2 SYDVKM. The CDR3 runs to 14 residues. V lost 5 bases to trimming and J lost 0 bases, with 8 bases between them. The CDR3 sequence: CASSLQGAKNIQYF. For the CDR3, the DNA is TGTGCCAGCAGTCTCCAGGGAGCCAAAAACATTCAGTACTTC.

V usage is TRBV18 and J usage is TRBJ2-1; TRBD1 matches at 7 bases. In germline, CDR1 is KGHSH, CDR2 LQKENI. This CDR3 has 15 residues. After removal of 3 bases from V and 1 base from J, the junction contained 3 bases not matched to a gene. The CDR3 DNA reads as TGTGCCAGCTCACCTCGACAGGGTTCCTACAATGAGCAGTTCTTC. The encoded protein is CASSPRQGSYNEQFF.

The chain combines TRBV18 with TRBJ2-6; 8 bases align to TRBD1. CDR1 and CDR2 (germline): KGHSH, LQKENI. Unmatched junction bases numbered 10, after V lost 3 bases and J lost 0 bases. The CDR3 totals 19 residues. The CDR3 DNA reads TGTGCCAGCTCACCCCGCCCGACAGGGGACAGCTCTGGGGCCAACGTCCTGACTTTC. As protein: CASSPRPTGDSSGANVLTF.